These 30 T cell receptor beta chains were sequenced from one sample in a study of cytomegalovirus exposure and HLA in healthy donors. This PCR relied on a set of 60 Vbeta primers and 13 Jbeta primers. Measured with immunoSEQ multiplex PCR; TCRdb has only the in-frame clones, and not every one. The sample holds tens of thousands of clones; approximately 70% are singletons and the top ten take around 16%. Sequencing used PBMCs. The receptor source for this set is a woman aged 50 to 60 in good health and CMV-seropositive.

CDR3 loop: CASSLNSNDEQFF. As DNA, the CDR3 is TGTGCCAGCAGCTTGAACAGTAATGATGAGCAGTTCTTC. The chain combines TRBV28 with TRBJ2-1; no definite D call. The germline V and J ends were trimmed by 6 bases and 8 bases, with 14 bases remaining between them. The CDR3 totals 13 residues. The germline gives CDR1 MDHEN, CDR2 SYDVKM. Full variable domain (outside the CDR3, taken from reference TRBV28 and TRBJ2-1): DVKVTQSSRYLVKRTGEKVFLECVQDMDHENMFWYRQDPGLGLRLIYFSYDVKMKEKGDIPEGYSVSREKKERFSLILESASTNQTSMYLCASSLNSNDEQFFGPGTRLTVL.

V usage is TRBV5-1 and J usage is TRBJ2-1, with no clear D. V lost 3 bases, J lost 8 bases, and 9 bases lay in between. The CDR3 contains 12 residues. Germline CDR1 reads SGHRS; CDR2 reads YFSETQ. In DNA, the CDR3 is TGCGCCAGCAGCTATCCCGGAGATGAGCAGTTCTTC. This translates into CASSYPGDEQFF.

This clone has a single count. The genes are TRBV5-1 and TRBJ1-2; 10 bases fit TRBD1. Germline assignment: CDR1 SGHRS and CDR2 YFSETQ. V shed 4 bases, J shed 6 bases, and the junction held 6 bases outside the gene matches. CDR3 length equals 14 residues. CDR3 in amino acids: CASSTIGTGDGYTF. CDR3 DNA: TGCGCCAGCAGCACGATTGGGACAGGGGATGGCTACACCTTC.

DNA of the CDR3: TGTGCCAGCAGCTTAGAGGGGGCGCTTATCGGTGTGAAGTACTTC. This codes for CASSLEGALIGVKYF. The chain is built from TRBV11-2 and TRBJ2-7, with D perhaps matching TRBD1 (6 bases). The CDR3 has 15 amino acids. V lost 0 bases, J lost 11 bases, and 20 bases lay in between. Germline V gene data show CDR1 as SGHAT and CDR2 as FQNNGV.

This clone was observed a handful of times. Here the CDR3 reads CASSYRAGQYNEQFF. The CDR3 nucleotides are TGCGCCAGCAGCTATCGGGCGGGCCAGTACAATGAGCAGTTCTTC. The chain is built from TRBV5-1 and TRBJ2-1; TRBD2 might be the D (5 bases). V shed 3 bases and J shed 4 bases, with 14 bases lying between them. Germline assignment: CDR1 SGHRS and CDR2 YFSETQ. The CDR3 is made up of 15 amino acids.

This clone was detected only once. This chain connects TRBV7-9 to TRBJ2-1, with D perhaps TRBD2 (6 bases). CDR3 size: 15 residues. From germline, CDR1 is SEHNR and CDR2 FQNEAQ (reference sequence). V dropped 4 bases and J dropped 10 bases, with 20 bases sitting between them. This CDR3 is CASSSPGGRRREQFF. Written as DNA, the CDR3 is TGTGCCAGCAGCTCCCCTGGGGGGAGGAGGCGGGAGCAGTTCTTC. The variable domain in full, completed from reference TRBV7-9 and TRBJ2-1, reads DTGVSQNPRHKITKRGQNVTFRCDPISEHNRLYWYRQTLGQGPEFLTYFQNEAQLEKSRLLSDRFSAERPKGSFSTLEIQRTEQGDSAMYLCASSSPGGRRREQFFGPGTRLTVL.

The gene calls are TRBV2 and TRBJ2-1, with 7 bases matching TRBD2. Germline CDR1 and CDR2: SNHLY and FYNNEI. The ends lost 6 bases at V and 10 bases at J; junction bases unmatched: 15. The CDR3 consists of 15 residues. This CDR3 is CASRARWAGEEEQFF. CDR3 coding DNA: TGTGCCAGCAGAGCCCGGTGGGCGGGAGAGGAGGAGCAGTTCTTC. Together with reference TRBV2 and TRBJ2-1, the CDR3 gives the full variable domain: EPEVTQTPSHQVTQMGQEVILRCVPISNHLYFYWYRQILGQKVEFLVSFYNNEISEKSEIFDDQFSVERPDGSNFTLKIRSTKLEDSAMYFCASRARWAGEEEQFFGPGTRLTVL.

Comments on this clone: A junction boundary mismatches the germline segment, possibly from a read error. This chain links TRBV7-7 with TRBJ2-3; 13 bases match TRBD2. From germline, CDR1 is SSHAT and CDR2 FNYEAQ (reference sequence). The CDR3 runs 19 residues. Here the CDR3 reads CASSDDTSGRAVRTDTQYF. In nucleotides, the CDR3 is TGTGCTAGCAGCGACGACACTAGCGGGAGGGCCGTACGCACAGATACGCAGTATTTT. The full variable domain, with the rest looked up from reference TRBV7-7 and TRBJ2-3, is GAGVSQSPRYKVTKRGQDVTLRCDPISSHATLYWYQQALGQGPEFLTYFNYEAQPDKSGLPSDRFSAERPEGSISTLTIQRTEQRDSAMYRCASSDDTSGRAVRTDTQYFGPGTRLTVL.

The V call is TRBV4-2, the J call TRBJ2-3; 14 nucleotides agree with TRBD2. Germline CDR1 and CDR2: LGHNA and YNFKEQ. This CDR3 spans 18 amino acids. Trimming took 6 bases from V and 2 from J; bases not matched to a gene: 10. CDR3: CASSPETSGRVITDTQYF. The DNA for the CDR3 is TGTGCCAGCAGTCCCGAGACTAGCGGGAGGGTGATCACAGATACGCAGTATTTT.

The chain carries TRBV4-2 and TRBJ1-6; 8 bases are shared with TRBD1. V lost 4 bases and J lost 7; bases outside the gene matches: 6. The germline V gene has CDR1 LGHNA and CDR2 YNFKEQ. The CDR3 spans 15 residues. Written as DNA, the CDR3 is TGTGCCAGCAGCCCACACAGGGGGAGCAATTCACCCCTCCACTTT. Its translation: CASSPHRGSNSPLHF.

The chain joins TRBV4-1 to TRBJ1-2; D is unresolved. Trimming took 2 bases from V and 4 from J, leaving 14 bases between them. This CDR3 comprises 15 residues. CDR1 and CDR2 from the germline V gene are MGHRA and YSYEKL. CDR3 DNA: TGCGCCAGCAGCCAACAGGCTCTGCAGACCTATGGCTACACCTTC. Translating it yields CASSQQALQTYGYTF.

The gene calls are TRBV7-3 and TRBJ2-5; 8 bases match TRBD2. This CDR3 region has 13 residues. The J segment lost 4 bases and the V segment lost 5 bases, leaving 3 bases of the junction unmatched. In germline, CDR1 is SGHTA, CDR2 FQGTGA. This CDR3 reads CASSREGRETQYF. The CDR3 region has the DNA TGTGCCAGCAGCCGGGAGGGGAGAGAGACCCAGTACTTC.

This chain connects TRBV9 to TRBJ1-3; TRBD1 agrees at 8 bases. The CDR3 runs to 15 residues. CDR1 and CDR2 (germline): SGDLS, YYNGEE. After removal of 0 bases from V and 6 bases from J, the junction contained 5 bases not matched to a gene. The CDR3 sequence: CASSVGGQGENTIYF. CDR3 DNA: TGTGCCAGCAGCGTAGGCGGACAGGGTGAAAACACCATATATTTT.

Details on this clone: Germline and junction disagree at one end, which may indicate a read error. The gene calls are TRBV7-9 and TRBJ2-1, with D perhaps matching TRBD1 or TRBD2 (5 bases each). This CDR3 spans 11 amino acids. The germline V gene has CDR1 SEHNR and CDR2 FQNEAQ (reference sequence). The CDR3 region has the DNA TGTTCCAGCAGCTTAGCAGGGCGGGCGGTCTTC. Its translation: CSSSLAGRAVF.

This clone was counted a single time. The CDR3 reads CSAGQGTNQPQHF. The CDR3 DNA reads TGCAGCGCCGGACAGGGTACCAATCAGCCCCAGCATTTT. The chain is built from TRBV29-1 and TRBJ1-5, with 8 nucleotides matching TRBD1. Germline V CDR1 and CDR2: SQVTM, ANQGSEA. There are 13 residues in the CDR3. Unmatched junction bases numbered 5, after V lost 7 bases and J lost 3 bases.

V gene TRBV28 combines with J gene TRBJ1-5; D is possibly TRBD1 (5 bases). This CDR3 contains 16 residues. Trimming removed 4 bases at V and 1 base at J, with 14 bases between. The germline V gene encodes CDR1 MDHEN and CDR2 SYDVKM. The chain's CDR3 is CASSSDRRVSNQPQHF. The CDR3, as DNA: TGTGCCAGCAGTTCCGACAGACGTGTCAGCAATCAGCCCCAGCATTTT.

V gene TRBV6-5 combines with J gene TRBJ2-7; possibly TRBD2 for D (6 bases). Trimming shortened V by 6 bases and J by 6 bases, and 15 bases separated the two germline ends. The CDR3 is 13 residues long. Germline V gives CDR1 MNHEY, CDR2 SVGAGI. The CDR3 protein is CASSRRLEGEQYF. The CDR3 nucleotides read TGTGCCAGCAGCCGCCGACTAGAAGGCGAGCAGTACTTC.

The chain combines TRBV6-5 with TRBJ2-1, with D possibly matching TRBD2 (6 bases). The CDR3 extends over 13 amino acids. Germline V CDR1 and CDR2: MNHEY, SVGAGI. With 2 bases removed from V and 6 bases from J, the gap between germline ends came to 8 bases. The DNA of the CDR3 is TGTGCCAGCAGTTACGGGGGGTCCAATGAGCAGTTCTTC. It is translated as CASSYGGSNEQFF.

This chain uses TRBV28 with TRBJ2-5; 11 nucleotides line up with TRBD2. Germline trimming cut 2 bases from V and 5 bases from J; bases unmatched to any gene: 7. CDR1 MDHEN and CDR2 SYDVKM come from the germline V gene. This CDR3 is built from 16 residues. The CDR3 region is CASSLPLAGGRETQYF. The CDR3 DNA reads TGTGCCAGCAGTTTACCCTTAGCGGGAGGGCGTGAGACCCAGTACTTC.

This chain joins TRBV7-3 and TRBJ2-5; perhaps TRBD1 as D (5 bases). Germline V gene data show CDR1 as SGHTA and CDR2 as FQGTGA. This CDR3 is built from 15 residues. The V end lost 2 bases, the J end lost 1 base, and 11 bases lay between the germline ends. The CDR3 protein is CASSLGALTQETQYF. The CDR3, as DNA: TGTGCCAGCAGCTTAGGGGCCCTGACCCAAGAGACCCAGTACTTC.

The J gene is TRBJ2-3, the V gene TRBV7-7, with no clear D. From germline, CDR1 is SSHAT and CDR2 FNYEAQ (reference sequence). V gave up 2 bases and J gave up 3 bases, with 15 bases separating them. This CDR3 contains 16 residues. CDR3 region: CASSLNAPPSTDTQYF. The CDR3, as DNA: TGTGCCAGCAGCTTAAACGCGCCGCCATCGACAGATACGCAGTATTTT.

V gene TRBV9 combines with J gene TRBJ2-7, with a weak D call TRBD2 (5 bases). V was cut by 1 base and J by 3 bases, with 14 bases left in between. The CDR3 extends over 15 amino acids. The germline gives CDR1 SGDLS, CDR2 YYNGEE. CDR3 sequence: CASSVWESASYEQYF. CDR3 DNA: TGTGCCAGCAGCGTATGGGAGTCCGCAAGCTACGAGCAGTACTTC. The complete variable domain, with remaining parts taken from reference TRBV9 and TRBJ2-7, reads DSGVTQTPKHLITATGQRVTLRCSPRSGDLSVYWYQQSLDQGLQFLIQYYNGEERAKGNILERFSAQQFPDLHSELNLSSLELGDSALYFCASSVWESASYEQYFGPGTRLTVT.

This clone was picked up a small number of times. The chain carries TRBV29-1 and TRBJ2-7; TRBD2 matches at 10 bases. V trimming: 7 bases; J trimming: 5 bases; junction bases outside the gene matches: 17. CDR1 is SQVTM and CDR2 is ANQGSEA in the germline V gene. The CDR3 length is 16 residues. The CDR3 region has the DNA TGCAGCGCTCTGGGGGGGCTAGCGGGAGCTCAGGACGAGCAGTACTTC. It specifies CSALGGLAGAQDEQYF.

V is TRBV18 and J is TRBJ2-5; D is possibly TRBD1 (6 bases). Germline-derived CDR1 and CDR2 are KGHSH and LQKENI. Trimming cost V 0 bases and J 2 bases, with 25 bases left between them. CDR3 length: 20 amino acids. CDR3: CASSPPIQGQTLHKQETQYF. The DNA for the CDR3 is TGTGCCAGCTCACCACCAATCCAGGGACAAACACTTCATAAGCAAGAGACCCAGTACTTC.

DNA of the CDR3: TGTGCCAGCAGCACCATCCTTAGCGTGGGTGAGCAGTTCTTC. Translation gives CASSTILSVGEQFF. This rearrangement joins TRBV5-5 to TRBJ2-1; D is possibly TRBD2 (5 bases). Germline V lookup: CDR1 SGHKS, CDR2 YYEKEE (reference sequence). This CDR3 has 14 residues. The V end lost 4 bases, the J end lost 9 bases, and 17 bases lay between the germline ends.

The genes are TRBV6-5 and TRBJ1-2; 8 bases map to TRBD1. This CDR3 has 12 amino acids. Germline V gene data show CDR1 as MNHEY and CDR2 as SVGAGI. With 5 bases clipped from V and 7 bases from J, the junction kept 3 bases outside the gene matches. The CDR3 reads CASSVRGLGYTF. The DNA for the CDR3 is TGTGCCAGCAGTGTCAGGGGGCTTGGCTACACCTTC.

The CDR3 is CASSLDRLSYEQYF. The CDR3 nucleotides read TGTGCCAGCAGCTTGGACAGGTTATCCTACGAGCAGTACTTC. The chain uses TRBV5-8 and TRBJ2-7, with a tentative D call TRBD1 (5 bases). This CDR3 spans 14 amino acids. Looked up from germline, CDR1 is SGHTS and CDR2 is YDEGEE. Trimming removed 0 bases at V and 1 base at J, with 8 bases between. Supplemented by reference TRBV5-8 and TRBJ2-7, the full variable domain reads EAGVTQSPTHLIKTRGQQATLRCSPISGHTSVYWYQQALGLGLQFLLWYDEGEERNRGNFPPRFSGRQFPNYSSELNVNALELEDSALYLCASSLDRLSYEQYFGPGTRLTVT.

This chain joins TRBV7-2 and TRBJ2-1, with D maybe TRBD2 (5 bases). V lost 0 bases and J 7 bases, leaving 16 bases between the germline ends. Germline V gene lookup returns CDR1 SGHTA and CDR2 FQGNSA. The CDR3 loop spans 16 amino acids. CDR3 nucleotide sequence: TGTGCCAGCAGCTTAGCGTCTGCAGCGGCCTGGAATGAGCAGTTCTTC. Its protein product is CASSLASAAAWNEQFF.

V is TRBV5-8 and J is TRBJ2-6; D is unresolved. The CDR3 consists of 15 residues. V shed 0 bases and J shed 1 base, with 5 bases lying between them. From germline, CDR1 is SGHTS and CDR2 YDEGEE. CDR3 amino acids: CASSLDVSGANVLTF. In DNA form, the CDR3 reads TGTGCCAGCAGCTTGGATGTATCTGGGGCCAACGTCCTGACTTTC.

The rearrangement joins TRBV10-1 to TRBJ2-1; the match to TRBD1 covers 8 bases. The length of the CDR3 is 13 residues. Germline V gives CDR1 WNHNN, CDR2 SYGVQD (reference sequence). The J segment lost 10 bases and the V segment lost 0 bases, leaving 2 bases of the junction unmatched. CDR3 in amino acids: CASSESTGVEQFF. The CDR3 nucleotides read TGCGCCAGCAGTGAGTCGACAGGGGTGGAGCAGTTCTTC.